This T cell receptor (beta chain) was obtained from a study of T cell responses to AZD1222 COVID-19 vaccine (dated by TCRdb to about 2021). With respect to the entire study: Because spike-specific TCR depth and breadth did not differ between the two schedules, AZD1222 recipients who got a second dose at roughly 4 weeks were pooled with those who got a second dose at roughly 12 weeks. TCR sequencing was performed for 233 trial participants, of whom around 210 were given two doses of AZD1222 and some 25 were given two doses of MenACWY control vaccine. Trial participants were enrolled by age into subgroups of 18-55, 56-69 and 70-plus years, and around 140, 26 and 57 TCR-sequenced participants, respectively, were included in these subgroups. What the work shows at the level of the full study, not this receptor alone: Vaccine-associated CD4 TCRs spanned the whole spike protein, with dominant responses in regions 160-218 and 743-854. Epitopes outside the regions mutated in the B.1.351 and B.1.1.7 variants were reportedly recognized by nearly half of the unique spike-specific TCRs. Participants were mostly white British and included more females than males, and it was suggested by the authors that clonal diversity may have been underestimated. The 56-69-year group was small, and its depth increase did not reach significance, likely because of low power. No day 14 peak-response samples were available, so repertoires were characterized only after the peak T cell response. Only five or six AZD1222 recipients were SARS-CoV-2 seropositive at baseline, limiting conclusions about previously exposed vaccinees. A significant rise in spike-specific TCR breadth and depth was observed after two AZD1222 doses relative to day 0 and relative to MenACWY recipients.

Reading the label with the study, this specimen's time point is: baseline before first vaccination. Vaccinee samples came from UK trials COV001 and COV002, including a single-blind randomized controlled phase 2/3 trial of AZD1222 (ChAdOx1 nCoV-19) in healthy adults. Trial participant PBMC samples were collected at day 0 and day 28 after the second dose for TCRbeta chain sequencing. The CDR3 regions of human TCRbeta chains were analyzed by immunosequencing. Under the source paper's analysis protocol: Repertoire TCRs were checked for matches against a reference library of SARS-CoV-2-specific TCRs that had been generated using the MIRA antigen-specificity platform. Breadth was defined as the fraction of unique TCRs that were SARS-CoV-2-associated, and depth was defined as the fraction of total T cells that were SARS-CoV-2-associated. Using the MIRA data, every spike-specific TCR was mapped to the spike region that the TCR reacted to and assigned to either a CD4 or a CD8 class. Log10-transformed breadth and depth values were compared by one-way ANOVA with Sidak's multiple comparisons tests. TCRdb mirrors the immuneACCESS table, restricted to in-frame sequences. Some clones are absent from its copies; in checked studies, under half trace to an unresolved V gene, and the reason for the others is unknown. That table gives V, J and clone size, and the DNA gave D and trimming. The sample table holds 150,000 to 200,000 clones, of which roughly 94% were seen once. The ten largest clones add up to about 0.64% of the sample.

In regard to this clone: The antigen it binds to is not known. Base quality data are lacking; no much larger clone is found one base away.

Specimen: peripheral blood, collected on day 0 of AZD1222 vaccination. This clonotype originated in an adult in good health.

The nucleotide sequence reads as follows: TGCGCCAGCAGTGATATAGGCGGGAGGGAAACATACAATGAGCAGTTCTTC. Translated, this gives CASSDIGGRETYNEQFF. The chain is encoded by TRBV10-1 joined to TRBJ2-1; TRBD2 lines up with 9 middle nucleotides. Compared with germline, V lacks 3 bases and J lacks 4 bases; bases without a gene match: 10. Reading the germline V gene (reference sequence) gives CDR1 WNHNN and CDR2 SYGVQD. The CDR3 runs 17 amino acids, cysteine and phenylalanine included. Just the 51-base CDR3 DNA is kept, in frame starting at base 1.